This T cell receptor (beta chain) was captured by sequencing in a study of beta chain features in type 1 diabetes. The authors reverse transcribed all of the isolated RNA, so sequencing captured expressed TCRB transcripts. Clones were read by immunoSEQ multiplex PCR, and TCRdb kept only the in-frame ones, dropping some. The table shows approximately 250,000 clones, with over 9.5% occurring only once. V was clipped by 5 bases and J by 0 bases, with 7 bases between them. Per germline, CDR1 MNHEY and CDR2 SVGAGI. This CDR3 is 13 amino acids long. The genes are TRBV6-5 and TRBJ1-1; D might be TRBD1 (5 bases). What was sequenced was naive CD4+ T cells from blood. This clonotype originated in a woman younger than 35 in good health. CDR3 loop: CASSQTVNTEAFF. The CDR3 bases are TGTGCCAGCAGTCAGACAGTGAACACTGAAGCTTTCTTT.